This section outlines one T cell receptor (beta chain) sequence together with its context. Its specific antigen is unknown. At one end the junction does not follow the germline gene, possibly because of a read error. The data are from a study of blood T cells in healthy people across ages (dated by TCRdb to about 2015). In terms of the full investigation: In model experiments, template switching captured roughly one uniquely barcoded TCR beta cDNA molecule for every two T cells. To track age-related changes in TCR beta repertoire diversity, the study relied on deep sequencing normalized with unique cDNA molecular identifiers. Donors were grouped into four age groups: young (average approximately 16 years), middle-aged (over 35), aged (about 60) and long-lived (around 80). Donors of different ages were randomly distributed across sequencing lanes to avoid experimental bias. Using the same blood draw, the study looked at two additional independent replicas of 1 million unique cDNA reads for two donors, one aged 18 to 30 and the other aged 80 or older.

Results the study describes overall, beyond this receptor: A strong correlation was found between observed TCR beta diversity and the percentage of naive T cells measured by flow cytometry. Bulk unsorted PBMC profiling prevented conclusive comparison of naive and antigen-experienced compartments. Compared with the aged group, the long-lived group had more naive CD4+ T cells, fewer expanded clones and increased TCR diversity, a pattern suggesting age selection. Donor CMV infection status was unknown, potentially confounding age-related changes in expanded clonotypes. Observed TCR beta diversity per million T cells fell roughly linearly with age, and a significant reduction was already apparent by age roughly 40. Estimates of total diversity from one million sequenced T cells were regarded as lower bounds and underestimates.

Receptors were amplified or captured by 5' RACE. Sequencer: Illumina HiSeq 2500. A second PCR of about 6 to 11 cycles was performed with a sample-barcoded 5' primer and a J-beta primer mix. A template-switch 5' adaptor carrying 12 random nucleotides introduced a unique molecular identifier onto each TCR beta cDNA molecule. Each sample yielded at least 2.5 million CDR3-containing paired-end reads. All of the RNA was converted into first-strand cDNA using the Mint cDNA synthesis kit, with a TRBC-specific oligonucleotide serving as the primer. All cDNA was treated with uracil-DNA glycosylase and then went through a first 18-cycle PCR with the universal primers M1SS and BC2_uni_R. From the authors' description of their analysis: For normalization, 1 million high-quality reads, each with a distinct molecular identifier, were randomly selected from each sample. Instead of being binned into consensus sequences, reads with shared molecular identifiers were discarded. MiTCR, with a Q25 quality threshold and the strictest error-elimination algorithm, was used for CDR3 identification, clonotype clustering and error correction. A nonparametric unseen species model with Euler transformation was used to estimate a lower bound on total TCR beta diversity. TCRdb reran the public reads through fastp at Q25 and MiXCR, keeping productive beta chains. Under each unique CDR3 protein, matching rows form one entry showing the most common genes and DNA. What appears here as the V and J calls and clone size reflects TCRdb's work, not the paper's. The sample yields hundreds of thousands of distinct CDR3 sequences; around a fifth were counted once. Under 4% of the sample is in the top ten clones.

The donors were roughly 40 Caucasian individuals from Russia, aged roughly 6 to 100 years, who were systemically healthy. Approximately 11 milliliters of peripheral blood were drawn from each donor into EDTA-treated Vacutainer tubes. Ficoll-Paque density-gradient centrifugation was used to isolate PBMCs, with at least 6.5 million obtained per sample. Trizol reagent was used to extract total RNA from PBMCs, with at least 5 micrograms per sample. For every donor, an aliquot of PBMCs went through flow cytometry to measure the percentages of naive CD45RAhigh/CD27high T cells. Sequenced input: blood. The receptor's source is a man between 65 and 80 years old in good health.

This receptor carries the CDR3 CSARASDRSYEQCF. The DNA is TGCAGTGCTAGAGCTTCGGACAGGTCCTACGAGCAGTGCTTC. The sequence is built from TRBV20-1 and TRBJ2-7, with 7 bases in between that match TRBD1. In the germline V gene (reference sequence), CDR1 corresponds to DFQATT and CDR2 to SNEGSKA. CDR3 length: 14 amino acids, cysteine to phenylalanine. Only the CDR3 DNA is retained, 42 bases long and in frame from the first base.